This record concerns one T cell receptor (beta chain) sequence. The target antigen is unknown. Here immunoSEQ multiplex PCR was the method, and the copy in TCRdb shows in-frame clones only, minus some. The table shows about 170,000 clones, with about 89% occurring only once. This sample stems from a study of T cell responses to AZD1222 COVID-19 vaccine. Regarding the study as a whole: Regions 160-218 and 743-854 dominated among vaccine-associated CD4 TCRs spanning spike.

The CDR3 is 15 residues long. The germline gives CDR1 MNHEY, CDR2 SVGAGI. V shed 7 bases and J 3 bases; nucleotides not matched to a gene: 6. This TCR derives from an adult in good health. The sample in question was peripheral blood, obtained on day 0 of AZD1222 vaccination. V gene TRBV6-5 combines with J gene TRBJ1-6, with TRBD1 matching over 7 bases. The CDR3 DNA reads as TGTGCCAGCAATCGACGGGACAGCTATAATTCACCCCTCCACTTT. Translated, it gives CASNRRDSYNSPLHF.